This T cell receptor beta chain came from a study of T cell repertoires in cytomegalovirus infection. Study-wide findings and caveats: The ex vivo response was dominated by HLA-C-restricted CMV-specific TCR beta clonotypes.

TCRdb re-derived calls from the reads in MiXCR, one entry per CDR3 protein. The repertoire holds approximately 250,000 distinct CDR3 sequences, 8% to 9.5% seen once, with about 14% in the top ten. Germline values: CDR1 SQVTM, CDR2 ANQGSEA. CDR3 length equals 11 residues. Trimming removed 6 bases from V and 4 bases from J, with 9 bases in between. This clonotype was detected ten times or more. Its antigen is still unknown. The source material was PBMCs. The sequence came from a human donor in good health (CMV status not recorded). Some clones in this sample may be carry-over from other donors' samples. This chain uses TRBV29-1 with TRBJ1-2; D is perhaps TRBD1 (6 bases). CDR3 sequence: CSVGQSYGYTF. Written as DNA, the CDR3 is TGCAGCGTAGGACAGAGCTATGGCTACACCTTC.